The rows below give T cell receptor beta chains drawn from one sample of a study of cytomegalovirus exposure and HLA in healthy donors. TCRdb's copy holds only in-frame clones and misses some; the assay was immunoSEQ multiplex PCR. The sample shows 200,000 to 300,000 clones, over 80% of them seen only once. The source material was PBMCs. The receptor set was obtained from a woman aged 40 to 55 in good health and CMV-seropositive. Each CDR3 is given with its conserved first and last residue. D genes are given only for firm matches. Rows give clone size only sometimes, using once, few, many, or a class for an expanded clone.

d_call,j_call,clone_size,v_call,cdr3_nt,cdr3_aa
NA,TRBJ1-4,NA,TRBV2,TGTGCCAGTCTGGGCGGGGCGAGGGGTGAAAAACTGTTTTTT,CASLGGARGEKLFF
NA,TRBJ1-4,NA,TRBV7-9,TGTGCCAGCAGGACCAGTGGAGACGAAAAACTGTTTTTT,CASRTSGDEKLFF
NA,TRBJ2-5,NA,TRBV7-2,TGTGCCAGCAGCCCCCAGGGATTGTACCAAGAGACCCAGTACTTC,CASSPQGLYQETQYF
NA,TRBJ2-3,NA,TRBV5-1,TGCGCCAGCAGCGAATCGGGGGTCGCAGATACGCAGTATTTT,CASSESGVADTQYF
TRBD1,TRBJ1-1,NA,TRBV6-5,TGTGCCAGCATAAACTTGGCCGGGACAGGGGGAGCTTTCTTT,CASINLAGTGGAFF
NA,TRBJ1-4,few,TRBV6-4,TGTGCCAGCAGTGATCGGGCGAACCCGGGGGAAAAACTGTTTTTT,CASSDRANPGEKLFF
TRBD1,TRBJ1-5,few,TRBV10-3,TGTGCCATCAGTGGTAGCCCCCAGCCGGGACAGAAAAGCAATCAGCCCCAGCATTTT,CAISGSPQPGQKSNQPQHF
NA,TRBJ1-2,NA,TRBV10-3,TGTGCCATCAGTGGCCCACAGGTAACGTCAGGAGGCTACACCTTC,CAISGPQVTSGGYTF
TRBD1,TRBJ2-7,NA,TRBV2,TGTGCCAGCAGACGACAGGGCTACGAGCAGTACTTC,CASRRQGYEQYF
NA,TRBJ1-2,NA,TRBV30,TGTGCCTGGAGTGTACGTTACAGGCTCAACTATGGCTACACCTTC,CAWSVRYRLNYGYTF
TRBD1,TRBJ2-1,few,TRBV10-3,TGTGCCTCAATGGGACAGACGATATACAATGAGCAGTTCTTC,CASMGQTIYNEQFF
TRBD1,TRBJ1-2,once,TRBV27,TGTGCCAGCAGTTTATCGGGACAGGGATGGTCCTATGGCTACACCTTC,CASSLSGQGWSYGYTF
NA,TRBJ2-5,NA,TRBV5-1,TGCGCCAGCGCCAAGGGGGACGTAAAAGAGACCCAGTACTTC,CASAKGDVKETQYF